Presented here are 9 T cell receptor beta chains from one specimen sequenced in a study of blood T cell repertoires in COVID-19. Libraries were prepared by immunoSEQ multiplex PCR; TCRdb keeps only in-frame clonotypes and omits some of them. The sample shows about 60,000 clones, around nine tenths of them seen only once. The sample comprised peripheral blood. Source of these receptors: a man between 60 and 75 years old with acute or convalescent COVID-19.

The J gene is TRBJ2-7, the V gene TRBV9; TRBD2 matches 8 bases. This CDR3 is 17 amino acids long. CDR1 and CDR2 from the germline V gene are SGDLS and YYNGEE. V lost 0 bases to trimming and J lost 5 bases; unmatched junction nucleotides: 13. The CDR3 DNA sequence: TGTGCCAGCAGCGTAGCGGGAGGGTGGGCCACATTAAACGAGCAGTACTTC. This encodes CASSVAGGWATLNEQYF.

This clone was counted only a few times. A read error may produce the germline difference seen at one junction end. V usage is TRBV4-1 and J usage is TRBJ2-7, with D perhaps TRBD1 (6 bases). The CDR3 has 12 amino acids. Germline V gene lookup returns CDR1 MGHRA and CDR2 YSYEKL. CDR3 DNA sequence: TGCGCCAGCAGCCAAGTCTGTAGGGGGTGCACTTTC. This encodes CASSQVCRGCTF.

The V gene is TRBV19, the J gene TRBJ2-5; 8 bases agree with TRBD1. The germline V gene encodes CDR1 LNHDA and CDR2 SQIVND (reference sequence). The CDR3 loop spans 14 amino acids. V lost 6 bases to trimming and J lost 4 bases; unmatched junction nucleotides: 7. As DNA, the CDR3 is TGTGCCAGTAGACGGCAGGGGGCGGGAGAGACCCAGTACTTC. Its translation is CASRRQGAGETQYF.

This sequence joins TRBV30 and TRBJ1-5; a possible D gene is TRBD1 (5 bases). The V gene lost 2 bases and the J gene lost 4 bases, with 12 bases spanning the gap. The CDR3 totals 14 residues. Looked up from germline, CDR1 is GTSNPN and CDR2 is SVGIG (reference sequence). The CDR3 loop reads CAWSWQGRNQPQHF. Here the CDR3 DNA reads TGTGCCTGGAGTTGGCAGGGAAGGAATCAGCCCCAGCATTTT.

V and J are TRBV6-5 and TRBJ2-1, with no clear D. The CDR3 sequence is 12 residues long. CDR1 MNHEY and CDR2 SVGAGI come from the germline V gene. V was cut by 5 bases and J by 1 base, with 3 bases left in between. In DNA form, the CDR3 reads TGTGCCAGCAGTACATCCTACAATGAGCAGTTCTTC. It translates to CASSTSYNEQFF.

The rearrangement uses TRBV10-3 and TRBJ1-4, with 12 bases that match TRBD1. CDR1 and CDR2 from the germline V gene are ENHRY and SYGVKD. The junction had 10 bases not matched to a gene; V was cut back by 10 bases and J by 7 bases. This CDR3 has 15 amino acids. The CDR3 bases are TGTGCCACGACCGTAGGGACAGGGGGCTCTGAAAAACTGTTTTTT. It encodes CATTVGTGGSEKLFF.

CDR3 sequence: CASRGGASYEQYF. CDR3 DNA: TGTGCCAGCAGGGGCGGGGCCAGCTACGAGCAGTACTTC. The V gene is TRBV2, the J gene TRBJ2-7; D perhaps matches TRBD2 (6 bases). CDR1 is SNHLY and CDR2 is FYNNEI in the germline V gene. CDR3 length: 13 amino acids. V was trimmed by 6 bases and J by 3 bases, leaving 12 bases between them.

The CDR3 sequence: CASNPGLAGGGSTDTQYF. The CDR3 DNA follows: TGTGCCAGCAACCCGGGACTAGCGGGAGGAGGGAGCACAGATACGCAGTATTTT. The chain joins TRBV11-2 to TRBJ2-3, with TRBD2 matching 15 bases. The V gene end was trimmed by 7 bases and the J gene end by 0 bases; junction bases not matched to a gene: 8. The CDR3 contains 18 residues. CDR1 and CDR2 from the germline V gene are SGHAT and FQNNGV.

The V call is TRBV19, the J call TRBJ2-1, with 12 bases lining up with TRBD2. Germline V gene lookup returns CDR1 LNHDA and CDR2 SQIVND (reference sequence). CDR3 size: 15 residues. Germline trimming cut 0 bases from V and 10 bases from J; bases unmatched to any gene: 4. Here the CDR3 DNA reads TGTGCCAGTAGTATAGAACTAGCGGGAGGCGCAGAGCAGTTCTTC. This gives the protein CASSIELAGGAEQFF.